Listed below are T cell receptor beta chains from one sample, sequenced in a study of OX40 agonist ivuxolimab in advanced cancers. Repertoires were generated with immunoSEQ multiplex PCR, while TCRdb's copy carries only in-frame clones and drops some. In the table there are tens of thousands of clones, approximately 92% of which are singletons. The sample consisted of CD4+ or CD8+ T cells sorted from blood, taken in a trial of the OX40 agonist ivuxolimab. All receptors derive from an adult with an advanced solid tumor such as melanoma, head and neck, liver or kidney cancer. Both conserved end residues are part of each CDR3. D genes are given only for firm matches. Only part of the rows carry a size: once, few, many, or a class if the clone is expanded.

V gene,J gene,D gene,clone size,CDR3 DNA,CDR3 protein
TRBV25-1,TRBJ2-7,.,.,TGTGCCAGCAGTGAACCCCTCGAAGTCAACGAGCAGTACTTC,CASSEPLEVNEQYF
TRBV2,TRBJ2-4,.,.,TGTGCCAGCAGGGCCCTGCGGCCAAGCGGTGGCATTCAGTACTTC,CASRALRPSGGIQYF
TRBV5-1,TRBJ2-7,.,few,TGCGCCAGCAGCTCCGGGCTTGGGTACGAGCAGTACTTC,CASSSGLGYEQYF
TRBV19,TRBJ2-3,.,once,TGTGCCAGTAGTAACCCCGGGACAGGGCACGAGGTAGCGGGAGCCCATCCGGATACGCAGTATTTT,CASSNPGTGHEVAGAHPDTQYF
TRBV6-1,TRBJ2-7,TRBD1,few,TGTGCCAGCAGTGAACCCGACAGGGGGAATCACTACGAGCAGTACTTC,CASSEPDRGNHYEQYF
TRBV7-8,TRBJ2-1,.,.,TGTGCCAGCAGCTTAGCCGTTGAGCAGTTCTTC,CASSLAVEQFF
TRBV7-8,TRBJ2-3,TRBD2,.,TGTGCCAGCAGCTCGGGACTAGCCGGTGGCGATACGCAGTATTTT,CASSSGLAGGDTQYF
TRBV28,TRBJ2-2,TRBD2,.,TGTGCCAGCAGTGGCGGGCGGGAGCGGACCGGGGAGCTGTTTTTT,CASSGGRERTGELFF
TRBV28,TRBJ2-3,.,.,TGTGCCAGCAGTTTTTTCAACACAGATACGCAGTATTTT,CASSFFNTDTQYF
TRBV7-6,TRBJ1-5,.,.,TGTGCCAGCAGCTTGGGCGGGAGGCAGCCCCAGCATTTT,CASSLGGRQPQHF
TRBV6-1,TRBJ2-7,.,.,TGTGCCAGCAGTGCCCTGAGTGGGGGACATCCCTACGAGCAGTACTTC,CASSALSGGHPYEQYF
TRBV7-9,TRBJ2-7,TRBD1,.,TGTGCCAGCAGCCTCCTCGGGACAGGTGACTACGAGCAGTACTTC,CASSLLGTGDYEQYF
TRBV27,TRBJ2-1,TRBD2,.,TGTGCCAGCAGTTTTTATGGGACACCTATTAGCGGGGGGGCTTGGGATGAGCAGTTCTTC,CASSFYGTPISGGAWDEQFF
TRBV27,TRBJ2-7,TRBD1,.,TGTGCCAGCCGGGACAGGGCACCCTACGAGCAGTACTTC,CASRDRAPYEQYF
TRBV6-1,TRBJ2-7,.,once,TGTGCCAGCAGTATCCGGGAGACCTACGAGCAGTACTTC,CASSIRETYEQYF
TRBV2,TRBJ2-4,.,.,TGTGCCAGCAGTTTCGGTGCCTGGGACATTCAGTACTTC,CASSFGAWDIQYF